This TCR beta chain was sequenced during a study of post-analysis software for immune sequencing data. Overall study: The disease courses spanned relapsing-remitting, secondary progressive and progressive-relapsing forms of multiple sclerosis.

As to this clonotype: The antigen is unknown.

Included in the TCR beta cDNA libraries were unique molecular identifiers. Around 460,000 cDNA molecules came from approximately 1 to 10 million T cells. TCRdb reprocessed the PCR reads with MiXCR, giving one entry per CDR3 protein. The sample carries 430,000 or so distinct CDR3 sequences, 39% recorded once. This CDR3 contains 15 residues. Unmatched junction bases numbered 8, after V lost 4 bases and J lost 3 bases. Germline assignment: CDR1 SGHDT and CDR2 YYEEEE. The study's findings and limits: Controls had lower frequencies than patients of roughly five TRBV segments, which included TRBV5-6, TRBV5-1 and TRBV20-1. Multiple sclerosis patients had significantly lower normalized Chao1 diversity than controls.

Sequencing used blood. The chain carries TRBV5-6 and TRBJ2-5, with 8 bases that match TRBD2. This TCR came from a girl aged 2-10 years with multiple sclerosis. CDR3 bases: TGTGCCAGCAGCCCAACGGGGGGGCTGGAAGAGACCCAGTACTTC. It codes for CASSPTGGLEETQYF.